One and the same sample provided the 24 T cell receptor beta chains below, sequenced in a study of shared clonotypes between healthy human individuals. Measured with immunoSEQ multiplex PCR; TCRdb has only the in-frame clones, and not every one. The top ten hold roughly 0.15% of the sample, which has 2.5 million or so clones, around nine tenths seen once. Material: naive CD4+ T cells sorted from blood. Stated subset: CD45RA+ positively selected. The receptors were sampled from a man aged 18 to 30 in good health.

The V and J genes are TRBV11-2 and TRBJ2-1; 13 nucleotides line up with TRBD2. Per the germline V gene, CDR1 is SGHAT and CDR2 is FQNNGV. CDR3 length: 18 amino acids. Trimming took 2 bases from V and 6 from J; bases not matched to a gene: 10. As DNA, the CDR3 is TGTGCCAGCAGCTTACCCTGGACTAGCGGGAGACGTTTCAATGAGCAGTTCTTC. This encodes CASSLPWTSGRRFNEQFF.

V usage is TRBV6-4 and J usage is TRBJ2-5; no clear D. CDR1 is MRHNA and CDR2 is SNTAGT in the germline V gene. V lost 2 bases, J lost 2 bases, and 18 bases lay in between. This CDR3 contains 17 residues. The CDR3, as DNA: TGTGCCAGCAGTGACGAGGCTCGGAGAGATTCTCAAGAGACCCAGTACTTC. Protein product: CASSDEARRDSQETQYF.

The genes are TRBV30 and TRBJ1-3; D not certain. The CDR3 has 16 amino acids. CDR1 and CDR2 (germline): GTSNPN, SVGIG (reference sequence). Deletions cut 0 bases from V and 3 bases from J, with 15 bases between. CDR3 sequence reads: CAWSVGRRGYGNTIYF. CDR3 sequence (DNA): TGTGCCTGGAGTGTAGGACGGAGAGGTTATGGAAACACCATATATTTT. Using reference TRBV30 and TRBJ1-3 for the parts outside the CDR3, the full variable domain is SQTIHQWPATLVQPVGSPLSLECTVEGTSNPNLYWYRQAAGRGLQLLFYSVGIGQISSEVPQNLSASRPQDRQFILSSKKLLLSDSGFYLCAWSVGRRGYGNTIYFGEGSWLTVV.

This chain joins TRBV4-1 and TRBJ2-3; possible D gene TRBD1, 5 bases. V was clipped by 3 bases and J by 0 bases, with 10 bases between them. The CDR3 extends over 15 amino acids. Per germline, CDR1 MGHRA and CDR2 YSYEKL. The CDR3 sequence: CASSQGLPSTDTQYF. The CDR3 nucleotides read TGCGCCAGCAGCCAGGGGCTACCTAGCACAGATACGCAGTATTTT.

V is TRBV5-1 and J is TRBJ2-7, with D unresolved. Germline CDR1 and CDR2: SGHRS and YFSETQ. Trimming removed 4 bases from V and 7 bases from J, with 15 bases in between. This CDR3 has 13 amino acids. CDR3 amino acids: CASSPISRGEQYF. The CDR3 nucleotides are TGCGCCAGCAGCCCCATCTCACGAGGTGAGCAGTACTTC.

The rearrangement links TRBV25-1 to TRBJ1-6, with D possibly TRBD1 on 5 matching bases. The germline V gene encodes CDR1 MGHDK and CDR2 SYGVNS. The V gene lost 3 bases and the J gene lost 2 bases, with 11 bases spanning the gap. The CDR3 runs 16 residues. The CDR3 reads CASSDATGTYNSPLHF. CDR3 DNA: TGTGCCAGCAGTGATGCCACAGGAACCTATAATTCACCCCTCCACTTT.

This clone turned up a few times. The rearrangement links TRBV6-5 to TRBJ1-6; unclear D gene. This CDR3 is 11 amino acids long. V shed 5 bases and J shed 14 bases, with 10 bases lying between them. In germline, CDR1 is MNHEY, CDR2 SVGAGI. CDR3 in DNA: TGTGCCAGCAGTACTAACGGGGCCCTCCACTTT. This gives the protein CASSTNGALHF.

Comment on this clone: Other DNA sequences in this specimen translate into the identical CDR3. This chain connects TRBV6-6 to TRBJ2-2; possibly TRBD1 or TRBD2 for D (5 bases each). This CDR3 is built from 13 residues. Per germline, CDR1 MNHNY and CDR2 SVGAGI (reference sequence). Trimming left V 2 bases short and J 5 bases short, with 6 bases between. This chain's CDR3 is CASSYGGTGELFF. CDR3 in DNA: TGTGCCAGCAGTTACGGGGGTACCGGGGAGCTGTTTTTT.

The chain links TRBV11-2 to TRBJ1-4; 7 nucleotides agree with TRBD1. Germline CDR1 SGHAT, CDR2 FQNNGV. This CDR3 has 15 residues. Trimming removed 5 bases from V and 0 bases from J; junction bases left unmatched: 3. DNA of the CDR3: TGTGCCAGCAGCCCCGGACAGGCAACTAATGAAAAACTGTTTTTT. It is translated as CASSPGQATNEKLFF.

The gene calls are TRBV5-1 and TRBJ1-5, with D unclear. The V end lost 1 base, the J end lost 3 bases, and 11 bases lay between the germline ends. Germline assignment: CDR1 SGHRS and CDR2 YFSETQ. This CDR3 region has 15 residues. In DNA form, the CDR3 reads TGCGCCAGCAGCTTGTGGGGAGAAGACAATCAGCCCCAGCATTTT. Translating gives CASSLWGEDNQPQHF.

This chain connects TRBV7-8 to TRBJ2-2; D unresolved. The germline CDR1 and CDR2 sequences are SGHVS and FQNEAQ. The CDR3 has 16 amino acids. V lost 0 bases and J lost 5, with 13 bases in between. The CDR3 here is CASSLAFDGMTGELFF. In DNA, the CDR3 is TGTGCCAGCAGCTTAGCGTTTGACGGAATGACCGGGGAGCTGTTTTTT.

This rearrangement joins TRBV6-4 to TRBJ1-2; D is perhaps TRBD1 (6 bases). This CDR3 is 14 amino acids long. In germline, CDR1 is MRHNA, CDR2 SNTAGT. V was clipped by 2 bases and J by 4 bases, with 11 bases between them. CDR3 DNA: TGTGCCAGCAGTGACGGGGGCAGGGGCTATGGCTACACCTTC. Amino acid sequence: CASSDGGRGYGYTF.

The rearrangement links TRBV27 to TRBJ1-6; D is unresolved. V was clipped by 4 bases and J by 4 bases, with 2 bases between them. Germline values: CDR1 MNHEY, CDR2 SMNVEV (reference sequence). CDR3 length: 12 amino acids. Written as DNA, the CDR3 is TGTGCCAGCAGTTGGTATAATTCACCCCTCCACTTT. Translated, it gives CASSWYNSPLHF.

This clone was picked up a small number of times. The chain couples TRBV9 to TRBJ2-2; a weak D match, TRBD2 (6 bases). V lost 3 bases and J 6 bases, leaving 24 bases between the germline ends. Germline V gene data show CDR1 as SGDLS and CDR2 as YYNGEE. This CDR3 has 18 residues. CDR3 loop: CASSAGVPGLNLPGELFF. The DNA of the CDR3 is TGTGCCAGCAGCGCGGGGGTTCCGGGACTCAACTTACCCGGGGAGCTGTTTTTT.

This chain connects TRBV6-1 to TRBJ1-3; a weak D match, TRBD1 (5 bases). The V gene's germline CDR1 is MNHNS and CDR2 SASEGT. Trimming shortened V by 4 bases and J by 0 bases, and 10 bases separated the two germline ends. CDR3 length: 15 residues. This CDR3 is CASSAKGFSGNTIYF. CDR3 coding DNA: TGTGCCAGCAGTGCGAAGGGGTTCTCTGGAAACACCATATATTTT.

The rearrangement links TRBV4-3 to TRBJ2-3; no clear D gene. Germline CDR1 LGHNA, CDR2 YSLEER. Trimming shortened V by 5 bases and J by 7 bases, and 13 bases separated the two germline ends. This CDR3 spans 13 amino acids. The DNA for the CDR3 is TGCGCCAGCAGCGAACAGAAAGGGAATACGCAGTATTTT. It is translated as CASSEQKGNTQYF.

The chain uses TRBV19 and TRBJ1-2; 8 nucleotides align to TRBD1. CDR1 LNHDA and CDR2 SQIVND come from the germline V gene (reference sequence). This CDR3 is built from 14 residues. V was pared by 8 bases and J by 0 bases, with 5 bases of the junction left unmatched. The CDR3 sequence: CASGRQGTNYGYTF. CDR3 nucleotide sequence: TGTGCCAGTGGGAGACAGGGGACTAACTATGGCTACACCTTC.

DNA of the CDR3: TGTGCCAGCAGCGGAGGAGACGGGCCCAATTCACCCCTCCACTTT. It yields the protein CASSGGDGPNSPLHF. The chain joins TRBV9 to TRBJ1-6, with unresolved D. The CDR3 is made up of 15 amino acids. The germline V gene has CDR1 SGDLS and CDR2 YYNGEE. The germline V and J ends were trimmed by 3 bases and 7 bases, with 14 bases remaining between them.

The chain joins TRBV5-4 to TRBJ1-4; D possibly corresponds to TRBD1 (6 bases). This CDR3 has 15 amino acids. The germline CDR1 and CDR2 sequences are SGHNT and YYREEE (reference sequence). Trimming left V 4 bases short and J 7 bases short, with 17 bases between. CDR3: CASSRSGTLGEKLFF. Written as DNA, the CDR3 is TGTGCCAGCAGCAGGTCCGGGACACTCGGTGAAAAACTGTTTTTT.

Only one count was recorded for this clone. V and J are TRBV7-9 and TRBJ1-3, with 7 bases matching TRBD1. The CDR3 totals 15 residues. CDR1 and CDR2 (germline): SEHNR, FQNEAQ (reference sequence). V trimming: 4 bases; J trimming: 3 bases; junction bases outside the gene matches: 6. The CDR3 loop reads CASSYGGTDGNTIYF. The CDR3 DNA reads TGTGCCAGCAGCTATGGGGGGACAGATGGAAACACCATATATTTT.

The chain has TRBV5-1 and TRBJ1-2, with D maybe TRBD1 (6 bases). The V gene's germline CDR1 is SGHRS and CDR2 YFSETQ. The ends were cut back, 0 bases at V and 8 bases at J, with 8 bases in the middle. CDR3 length: 12 residues. DNA for the CDR3: TGCGCCAGCAGCTTGGTTGGGGGCGGCTACACCTTC. Its translation: CASSLVGGGYTF. The variable domain in full, with the rest retrieved from reference TRBV5-1 and TRBJ1-2, is KAGVTQTPRYLIKTRGQQVTLSCSPISGHRSVSWYQQTPGQGLQFLFEYFSETQRNKGNFPGRFSGRQFSNSRSEMNVSTLELGDSALYLCASSLVGGGYTFGSGTRLTVV.

This clone was counted once. The sample holds other DNA sequences that translate to the same CDR3. The genes are TRBV6-1 and TRBJ1-1; maybe TRBD1 (5 bases). This CDR3 has 14 amino acids. Trimming left V 2 bases short and J 4 bases short, with 11 bases between. The germline CDR1 and CDR2 sequences are MNHNS and SASEGT. The CDR3 protein is CASSEQGGGTEAFF. The CDR3 DNA sequence: TGTGCCAGCAGTGAACAGGGAGGTGGCACTGAAGCTTTCTTT.

The V call is TRBV7-2, the J call TRBJ2-5; D possibly corresponds to TRBD2 (5 bases). The CDR3 spans 14 residues. V lost 9 bases and J 5 bases, leaving 19 bases between the germline ends. Germline assignment: CDR1 SGHTA and CDR2 FQGNSA. The CDR3 DNA follows: TGTGCCAGTACTAGGGAGAGATCGGGGGAGACCCAGTACTTC. Amino acids: CASTRERSGETQYF.

The gene calls are TRBV7-9 and TRBJ1-1, with 10 bases matching TRBD1. V was pared by 6 bases and J by 4 bases, with 5 bases of the junction left unmatched. The CDR3 runs 14 residues. Germline V gene lookup returns CDR1 SEHNR and CDR2 FQNEAQ (reference sequence). The CDR3 loop is CASSRDRGPTEAFF. DNA for the CDR3: TGTGCCAGCAGTCGCGACAGGGGGCCCACTGAAGCTTTCTTT.